This passage covers 15 T cell receptor beta chains from one sample sequenced in a study of Graves' ophthalmopathy and Graves' hyperthyroidism listed by TCRdb under 2018. This sample was sequenced with an Illumina HiSeq 2000. TCR beta CDR3 regions were amplified from RNA transcripts for repertoire sequencing. The first round was an RT-PCR using HTBI primers with the Qiagen OneStep RT-PCR kit, and this first round was followed by a second-round multiplex PCR, then size selection and purification. TCRdb reprocessing: public reads trimmed at Q25 with fastp, clones called with MiXCR, in-frame beta chains kept. Entries that share a CDR3 protein sequence are merged under the most common genes and DNA. The sample contains about 620,000 distinct CDR3 sequences, over 20% of them found a single time. Approximately 7.7% of the sample is in the top ten clones. The sequenced material came from peripheral blood. These receptors originate from a woman between 18 and 29 years old with stable Graves' hyperthyroidism. Some clones in this sample may be carry-over from other donors' samples. Donor details come from another sample of the same person, matched by shared clones.

The V and J genes are TRBV4-2 and TRBJ2-2, with TRBD2 matching over 9 bases. The CDR3 runs to 17 residues. V trimming: 0 bases; J trimming: 4 bases; junction bases outside the gene matches: 6. Germline CDR1 is LGHNA and CDR2 is YNFKEQ. CDR3 loop: CASSQDVAGGGTGELFF. In DNA form, the CDR3 reads TGTGCCAGCAGCCAAGATGTTGCGGGAGGGGGCACCGGGGAGCTGTTTTTT.

Ten or more counts support this clonotype. The CDR3 spells CSVETGVGNGYTF. The CDR3 DNA reads as TGCAGCGTTGAGACCGGGGTAGGGAATGGCTACACCTTC. This chain links TRBV29-1 with TRBJ1-2; D gene uncertain. V was cut by 3 bases and J by 6 bases, with 14 bases left in between. This CDR3 region has 13 residues. Germline loops: CDR1 SQVTM, CDR2 ANQGSEA. Full variable domain (missing parts from reference TRBV29-1 and TRBJ1-2): SAVISQKPSRDICQRGTSLTIQCQVDSQVTMMFWYRQQPGQSLTLIATANQGSEATYESGFVIDKFPISRPNLTFSTLTVSNMSPEDSSIYLCSVETGVGNGYTFGSGTRLTVV.

The chain employs TRBV29-1 and TRBJ2-5, with TRBD1 matching over 8 bases. The junction had 10 bases not matched to a gene; V was cut back by 6 bases and J by 1 base. This CDR3 has 15 residues. Germline V CDR1 and CDR2: SQVTM, ANQGSEA. DNA of the CDR3: TGCAGCGTGGGGACAGGCGGCGGGCTCCAAGAGACCCAGTACTTC. Translation: CSVGTGGGLQETQYF.

This clonotype was found many times. V gene TRBV4-1 combines with J gene TRBJ2-5; tentative D call: TRBD2 (5 bases). Germline V lookup: CDR1 MGHRA, CDR2 YSYEKL. The CDR3 covers 15 residues. V was clipped by 1 base and J by 6 bases, with 15 bases between them. The CDR3 reads CASSQVPGESKTQYF. In nucleotides, the CDR3 is TGCGCCAGCAGCCAAGTGCCCGGGGAGAGCAAGACCCAGTACTTC.

The genes are TRBV18 and TRBJ1-5; no reliable D call. The CDR3 loop spans 16 amino acids. Trimming removed 3 bases at V and 0 bases at J, with 12 bases between. Germline assignment: CDR1 KGHSH and CDR2 LQKENI. The CDR3: CASSPRRAISNQPQHF. CDR3 coding DNA: TGTGCCAGCTCACCGCGGAGGGCGATTAGCAATCAGCCCCAGCATTTT.

This clonotype was observed a handful of times. The gene calls are TRBV30 and TRBJ1-2; D unresolved. CDR1 GTSNPN and CDR2 SVGIG come from the germline V gene (reference sequence). Trimming shortened V by 1 base and J by 1 base, and 13 bases separated the two germline ends. CDR3 length equals 15 residues. The CDR3 spells CAWSEIPGGNYGYTF. The CDR3 nucleotides are TGTGCCTGGAGTGAGATACCCGGAGGTAACTATGGCTACACCTTC.

The CDR3 here is CSGETGTEAFF. The DNA of the CDR3 is TGCAGCGGGGAAACGGGGACTGAAGCTTTCTTT. The rearrangement uses TRBV29-1 and TRBJ1-1; no firm D call. The V end was cut by 7 bases, the J end by 5 bases, with 11 bases between. The CDR3 has 11 residues. Per germline, CDR1 SQVTM and CDR2 ANQGSEA.

At least ten counts were recorded for this clonotype. V usage is TRBV5-4 and J usage is TRBJ1-2; possibly TRBD1 for D (5 bases). This CDR3 contains 14 residues. V lost 5 bases to trimming and J lost 2 bases, with 13 bases between them. Germline values: CDR1 SGHNT, CDR2 YYREEE (reference sequence). The CDR3 here is CASREGRENYGYTF. CDR3 bases: TGTGCCAGCAGAGAGGGACGGGAAAACTATGGCTACACCTTC.

This chain uses TRBV6-1 with TRBJ2-7, with D maybe TRBD1 (5 bases). Looked up from germline, CDR1 is MNHNS and CDR2 is SASEGT. Trimming removed 8 bases at V and 3 bases at J, with 8 bases between. This CDR3 region has 11 residues. CDR3 amino acids: CASHRFYEQYF. In DNA, the CDR3 is TGTGCCAGCCACAGGTTCTACGAGCAGTACTTC.

As regards this clonotype: Just one base apart from a much larger clone, this may be a read error. This rearrangement joins TRBV28 to TRBJ2-7, with 11 bases that match TRBD2. This CDR3 is built from 16 residues. Germline CDR1 reads MDHEN; CDR2 reads SYDVKM. The V and J ends lost 3 bases and 3 bases, in that order; junction bases with no gene match: 7. The CDR3 loop is CASSLLTSGAIYEQYF. The DNA for the CDR3 is TGTGCCAGCAGTTTGCTGACTAGCGGGGCGATCTACGAGCAGTACTTC.

V and J are TRBV12-3 or TRBV12-4 and TRBJ2-7, with D tentatively TRBD1 (5 bases). The CDR3 consists of 13 residues. The V end was cut by 4 bases, the J end by 6 bases, with 13 bases between. The CDR3 sequence is CASSSFQGREQYF. In DNA, the CDR3 is TGTGCCAGCAGTTCCTTTCAGGGTCGCGAGCAGTACTTC.

This chain links TRBV10-3 with TRBJ2-1; D tentatively reads TRBD1 or TRBD2 (6 bases each). The CDR3 has 15 residues. Trimming removed 2 bases from V and 8 bases from J, with 16 bases in between. Germline V gene data show CDR1 as ENHRY and CDR2 as SYGVKD. The DNA for the CDR3 is TGTGCCATCAGTGAGGTACGGTCGGGGGCGCATGAGCAGTTCTTC. This encodes CAISEVRSGAHEQFF.

The chain employs TRBV6-1 and TRBJ2-7; 9 bases map to TRBD1. Germline V gene sequence: CDR1 MNHNS, CDR2 SASEGT. Losses at the gene ends were 6 bases for V and 6 bases for J; bases not matched to a gene: 9. The length of the CDR3 is 14 residues. The CDR3 bases are TGTGCCAGCAGGGCCGGACAGGGGAGAGGCGAGCAGTACTTC. It specifies CASRAGQGRGEQYF.

There are many counts of this clonotype. The chain recombines TRBV20-1 with TRBJ2-4; D unresolved. The germline V and J ends were trimmed by 3 bases and 10 bases, with 13 bases remaining between them. CDR1 is DFQATT, CDR2 SNEGSKA, per germline (reference sequence). The CDR3 covers 12 residues. CDR3: CSARDDLGIQYF. CDR3 sequence (DNA): TGCAGTGCTAGGGACGACTTGGGAATTCAGTACTTC.

In this sample, this clonotype turned up many times. The chain combines TRBV2 with TRBJ2-5, with D uncertain. This CDR3 region has 11 residues. From germline, CDR1 is SNHLY and CDR2 FYNNEI. V lost 6 bases to trimming and J lost 2 bases, with 4 bases between them. CDR3 DNA sequence: TGTGCCAGCAGACGGCAAGAGACCCAGTACTTC. Amino acids: CASRRQETQYF.